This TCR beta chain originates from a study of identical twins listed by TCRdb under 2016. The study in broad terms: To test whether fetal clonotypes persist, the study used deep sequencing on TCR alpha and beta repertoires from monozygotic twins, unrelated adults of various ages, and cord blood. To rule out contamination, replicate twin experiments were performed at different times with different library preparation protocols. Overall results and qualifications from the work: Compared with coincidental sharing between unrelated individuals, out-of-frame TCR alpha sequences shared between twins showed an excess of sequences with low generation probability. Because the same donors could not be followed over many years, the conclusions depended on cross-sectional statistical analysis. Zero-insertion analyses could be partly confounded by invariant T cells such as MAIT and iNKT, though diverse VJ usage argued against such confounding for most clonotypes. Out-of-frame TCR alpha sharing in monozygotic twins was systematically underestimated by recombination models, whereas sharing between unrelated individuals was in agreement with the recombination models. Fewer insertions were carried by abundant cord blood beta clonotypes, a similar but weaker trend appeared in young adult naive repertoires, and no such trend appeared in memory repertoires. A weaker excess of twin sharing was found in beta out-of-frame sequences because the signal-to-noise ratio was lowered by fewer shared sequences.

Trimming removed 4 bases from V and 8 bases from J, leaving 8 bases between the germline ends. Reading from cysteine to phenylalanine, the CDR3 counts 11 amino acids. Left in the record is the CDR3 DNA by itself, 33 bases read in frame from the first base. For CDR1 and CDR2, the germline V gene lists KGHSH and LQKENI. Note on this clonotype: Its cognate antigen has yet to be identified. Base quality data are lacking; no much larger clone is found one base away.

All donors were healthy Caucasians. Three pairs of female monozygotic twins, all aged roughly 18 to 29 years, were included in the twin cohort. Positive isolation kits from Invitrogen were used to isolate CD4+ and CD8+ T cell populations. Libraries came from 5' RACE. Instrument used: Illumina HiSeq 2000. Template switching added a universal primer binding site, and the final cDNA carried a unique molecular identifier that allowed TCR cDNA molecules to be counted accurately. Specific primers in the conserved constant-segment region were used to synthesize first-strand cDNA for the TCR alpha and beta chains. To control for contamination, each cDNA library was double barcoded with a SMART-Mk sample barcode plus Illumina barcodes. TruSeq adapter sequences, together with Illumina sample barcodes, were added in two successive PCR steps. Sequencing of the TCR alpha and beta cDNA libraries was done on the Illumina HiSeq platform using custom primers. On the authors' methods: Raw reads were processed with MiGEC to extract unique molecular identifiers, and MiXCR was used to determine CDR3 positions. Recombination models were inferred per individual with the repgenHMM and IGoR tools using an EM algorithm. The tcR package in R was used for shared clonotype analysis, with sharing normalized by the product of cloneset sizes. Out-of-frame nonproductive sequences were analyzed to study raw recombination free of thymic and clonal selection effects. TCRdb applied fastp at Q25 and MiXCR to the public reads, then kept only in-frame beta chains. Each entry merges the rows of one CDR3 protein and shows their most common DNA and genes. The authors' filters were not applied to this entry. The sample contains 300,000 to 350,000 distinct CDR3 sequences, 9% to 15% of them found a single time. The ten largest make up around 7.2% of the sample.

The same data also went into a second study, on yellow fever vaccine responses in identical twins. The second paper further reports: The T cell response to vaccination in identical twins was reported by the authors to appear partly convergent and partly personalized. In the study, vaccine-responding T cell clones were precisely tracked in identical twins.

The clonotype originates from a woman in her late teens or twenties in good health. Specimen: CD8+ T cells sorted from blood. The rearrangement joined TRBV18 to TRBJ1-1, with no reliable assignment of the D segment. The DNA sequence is TGTGCCAGCTCACATACGGGAGAAGCTTTCTTT. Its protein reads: CASSHTGEAFF.